Presented here are 15 T cell receptor beta chains from one specimen sequenced in a study of blood T cells in healthy people across ages. The authors ran a second PCR of 7 to 11 cycles using a sample-barcoded 5' primer and a J-beta primer mix. TCRdb independently ran MiXCR on the 5' RACE reads; one entry per CDR3 protein. The sample yields around 1,000,000 distinct CDR3 sequences, under 30% seen once. This same sample was also taken into another study, of T cells of mothers and their children.

The sample comprised blood. The receptors were gathered from a girl aged 2 to 9 in good health.

This chain uses TRBV21-1 with TRBJ1-2. TRBV21-1 is tagged as a pseudogene. This CDR3 contains 14 residues. In nucleotides, the CDR3 is TGTGCCAGCAGGCGGGGAGATTCTAGCTATGGCTACACCTTC. Translated: CASRRGDSSYGYTF.

This chain links TRBV6-2 or TRBV6-3 with TRBJ2-7; D might be TRBD2 (5 bases). V was clipped by 0 bases and J by 2 bases, with 17 bases between them. The CDR3 runs 17 residues. Germline V CDR1 and CDR2: MNHEY, SVGEGT. The CDR3, as DNA: TGTGCCAGCAGTTACTCGAGGCACCGACTAAATACCTACGAGCAGTACTTC. Translating it yields CASSYSRHRLNTYEQYF.

This clonotype was detected a few times. CDR3 bases: TGTGCCAGCAGTCCTCGGACAGGGGTCATTGAAAAACTGTTTTTT. Protein: CASSPRTGVIEKLFF. The chain has TRBV11-3 and TRBJ1-4, with 9 bases lining up with TRBD1. The V and J ends lost 6 bases and 7 bases, in that order; junction bases with no gene match: 9. Germline V gene data show CDR1 as SGHNT and CDR2 as YENEEA. The CDR3 runs 15 residues.

This clonotype was observed a few times. The V gene is TRBV29-1, the J gene TRBJ2-4; D uncertain. The CDR3 is 11 amino acids. Germline CDR1 is SQVTM and CDR2 is ANQGSEA. V lost 8 bases to trimming and J lost 5 bases, with 10 bases between them. DNA of the CDR3: TGCAGCTGCCTAGATCAAAACATTCAGTACTTC. Translated: CSCLDQNIQYF.

The rearrangement links TRBV5-6 to TRBJ2-1; 9 nucleotides match TRBD1. V trimming: 0 bases; J trimming: 4 bases; junction bases outside the gene matches: 8. This CDR3 contains 17 residues. Germline CDR1 is SGHDT and CDR2 is YYEEEE. The CDR3 loop reads CASSLAKGTGPYNEQFF. CDR3 coding DNA: TGTGCCAGCAGCTTGGCCAAAGGGACAGGGCCTTACAATGAGCAGTTCTTC.

This clonotype came up a few times. This chain links TRBV2 with TRBJ1-1; 11 bases line up with TRBD1. J lost 1 base, V lost 7 bases, and 5 bases had no gene match. This CDR3 region has 15 residues. CDR1 is SNHLY, CDR2 FYNNEI, per germline. The CDR3 is CASIGQGAGNTEAFF. The DNA of the CDR3 is TGTGCCAGCATAGGACAGGGGGCTGGGAACACTGAAGCTTTCTTT.

As for this clonotype: The final CDR3 position lacks the conserved phenylalanine or tryptophan, pointing to a likely read error. The chain joins TRBV6-5 to TRBJ2-7, with 8 nucleotides matching TRBD1. Trimming took 6 bases from V and 5 from J; bases not matched to a gene: 12. Germline loops: CDR1 MNHEY, CDR2 SVGAGI. The CDR3 sequence is 15 residues long. Here the CDR3 DNA reads TGTGCCAGCAGAAACCCGGGACAGGACATACACGAGCAGTACGCC. Its protein is CASRNPGQDIHEQYA.

The chain joins TRBV7-9 to TRBJ1-2; the D is unclear. The CDR3 contains 11 residues. The V gene lost 3 bases and the J gene lost 7 bases, with 6 bases spanning the gap. Looked up from germline, CDR1 is SEHNR and CDR2 is FQNEAQ (reference sequence). The CDR3, as DNA: TGTGCCAGCAGCTTGGATCCTGGCTACACCTTC. This translates into CASSLDPGYTF. Together with reference TRBV7-9 and TRBJ1-2, the CDR3 gives the full variable domain: DTGVSQNPRHKITKRGQNVTFRCDPISEHNRLYWYRQTLGQGPEFLTYFQNEAQLEKSRLLSDRFSAERPKGSFSTLEIQRTEQGDSAMYLCASSLDPGYTFGSGTRLTVV.

The count of this clonotype is one. This rearrangement joins TRBV14 to TRBJ2-3, with 7 bases lining up with TRBD2. CDR1 and CDR2 (germline): SGHDN, FVKESK. The CDR3 contains 17 residues. V dropped 0 bases and J dropped 4; count of bases not matched to a gene: 10. CDR3 amino acids: CASSQDRLAWGSDTQYF. The CDR3 DNA follows: TGTGCCAGCAGCCAAGACAGACTAGCATGGGGGTCAGATACGCAGTATTTT.

In its sample, this clonotype was seen a few times. The genes are TRBV6-6 and TRBJ2-7; tentatively, D is TRBD2 (5 bases). Germline CDR1 and CDR2: MNHNY and SVGAGI (reference sequence). CDR3 length equals 12 residues. V was cut by 2 bases and J by 6 bases, with 8 bases left in between. CDR3: CASSYVGGEQYF. The CDR3 nucleotides are TGTGCCAGCAGTTACGTCGGAGGCGAGCAGTACTTC.

This clonotype was detected a few times. The chain employs TRBV7-9 and TRBJ2-1, with D perhaps matching TRBD2 (6 bases). The J call may be faulty, since TRBJ2-5 better matches the DNA end. The CDR3 length is 16 residues. CDR1 and CDR2 from the germline V gene are SEHNR and FQNEAQ (reference sequence). The CDR3 here is CASSFDQAGPWETQYF. The CDR3 DNA is TGTGCCAGCAGCTTTGATCAGGCGGGACCTTGGGAGACCCAGTACTTC.

The chain recombines TRBV7-2 with TRBJ2-4; 10 bases fit TRBD2. With V trimmed by 4 bases and J by 0 bases, 6 bases remained unmatched. The CDR3 length is 17 residues. Germline loops: CDR1 SGHTA, CDR2 FQGNSA. This CDR3 reads CASSSRAGGLAKNIQYF. CDR3 DNA sequence: TGTGCCAGCAGCTCTCGAGCGGGGGGGCTAGCCAAAAACATTCAGTACTTC. Variable domain in full (rest from reference TRBV7-2 and TRBJ2-4): GAGVSQSPSNKVTEKGKDVELRCDPISGHTALYWYRQSLGQGLEFLIYFQGNSAPDKSGLPSDRFSAERTGGSVSTLTIQRTQQEDSAVYLCASSSRAGGLAKNIQYFGAGTRLSVL.

This chain joins TRBV29-1 and TRBJ1-4, with no clear D. Germline V gene sequence: CDR1 SQVTM, CDR2 ANQGSEA. V lost 7 bases and J lost 8, with 14 bases in between. This CDR3 is 12 amino acids long. The CDR3 loop is CSAGFGGEKLFF. CDR3 DNA sequence: TGCAGCGCGGGATTTGGTGGGGAAAAACTGTTTTTT.

The chain combines TRBV12-3 or TRBV12-4 with TRBJ2-3; 11 positions agree with TRBD2. V was pared by 6 bases and J by 2 bases, with 7 bases of the junction left unmatched. The CDR3 length is 16 residues. The CDR3 reads CASRPGTSGLTDTQYF. DNA of the CDR3: TGTGCCAGCAGACCTGGGACTAGCGGCCTCACAGATACGCAGTATTTT.

Notes on this clonotype: A much larger clone is a single base away; this may be a read error. The chain combines TRBV7-2 with TRBJ2-3; D not certain. CDR1 SGHTA and CDR2 FQGNSA come from the germline V gene. V lost 7 bases and J lost 2, with 7 bases in between. The CDR3 consists of 12 residues. The CDR3 sequence: CASTQTTDTQYF. The CDR3 DNA is TGTGCCAGCACCCAAACCACAGATACGCAGTATTTT.